This passage covers 8 T cell receptor beta chains from one sample sequenced in a study of Ad26.COV2.S vaccination and SARS-CoV-2 variants. The treatment was: around 19 received Ad26.COV2.S at low or high dose, single or two shots; 5 received placebo; per-sample allocation not given. Specimen acquisition occurred on day 63 following the initial vaccine or placebo injection. The method was immunoSEQ multiplex PCR; TCRdb's version includes in-frame clones alone and lacks a portion of them. Of about 480,000 clones listed, around 85% are singletons. The sequenced sample was peripheral blood, obtained in a trial of Ad26.COV2.S vaccine versus placebo. The receptors here all came from a person aged 18 to 65 who received the Ad26.COV2.S COVID-19 vaccine or a placebo.

The count of this clone is one. The V call is TRBV5-5, the J call TRBJ1-3, with D perhaps matching TRBD1 (5 bases). Trimming shortened V by 2 bases and J by 4 bases, and 10 bases separated the two germline ends. Germline V CDR1 and CDR2: SGHKS, YYEKEE (reference sequence). CDR3 length: 14 residues. The CDR3 is CASSFRDGGNTIYF. In nucleotides, the CDR3 is TGTGCCAGCAGCTTCCGGGACGGCGGAAACACCATATATTTT.

The V gene is TRBV3-1 (or the pseudogene TRBV3-2), the J gene TRBJ1-4; D is unclear. There are 14 residues in the CDR3. Germline V gene sequence: CDR1 LGHDT, CDR2 YNNKEL (reference sequence). V shed 4 bases and J shed 0 bases, with 6 bases lying between them. The CDR3 reads CASSLVATNEKLFF. In DNA form, the CDR3 reads TGTGCCAGCAGCCTTGTTGCAACTAATGAAAAACTGTTTTTT.

The chain links TRBV7-2 to TRBJ2-2; 8 nucleotides align to TRBD2. Trimming removed 1 base from V and 6 bases from J; junction bases left unmatched: 10. CDR3 length: 17 amino acids. Germline assignment: CDR1 SGHTA and CDR2 FQGNSA. This chain's CDR3 is CASSLVGKLAASGELFF. Here the CDR3 DNA reads TGTGCCAGCAGCTTAGTAGGAAAACTAGCGGCCTCCGGGGAGCTGTTTTTT. Combining the CDR3 with reference TRBV7-2 and TRBJ2-2 gives the whole variable domain GAGVSQSPSNKVTEKGKDVELRCDPISGHTALYWYRQSLGQGLEFLIYFQGNSAPDKSGLPSDRFSAERTGGSVSTLTIQRTQQEDSAVYLCASSLVGKLAASGELFFGEGSRLTVL.

The chain joins TRBV7-9 to TRBJ2-6; 7 positions agree with TRBD2. This CDR3 region has 19 residues. V was clipped by 5 bases and J by 0 bases; unmatched bases: 13. Germline CDR1 is SEHNR and CDR2 is FQNEAQ (reference sequence). The CDR3 DNA sequence: TGTGCCAGCAGCCAACCCTGGGGGGGAGAGTTCTCTGGGGCCAACGTCCTGACTTTC. It specifies CASSQPWGGEFSGANVLTF. The full variable domain, rest sourced from reference TRBV7-9 and TRBJ2-6, is DTGVSQNPRHKITKRGQNVTFRCDPISEHNRLYWYRQTLGQGPEFLTYFQNEAQLEKSRLLSDRFSAERPKGSFSTLEIQRTEQGDSAMYLCASSQPWGGEFSGANVLTFGAGSRLTVL.

The chain couples TRBV4-2 to TRBJ2-1; 7 nucleotides match TRBD1. Germline CDR1 is LGHNA and CDR2 is YNFKEQ. The V segment lost 1 base and the J segment 8 bases; nucleotides outside the gene matches: 8. There are 15 residues in the CDR3. In DNA form, the CDR3 reads TGTGCCAGCAGCCAAGGACAGGGTAGGGGTGATGAGCAGTTCTTC. This sequence encodes CASSQGQGRGDEQFF.

The V gene is TRBV5-6, the J gene TRBJ2-5; TRBD1 aligns across 8 bases. Germline CDR1 is SGHDT and CDR2 is YYEEEE. The CDR3 runs to 14 residues. V lost 3 bases to trimming and J lost 5 bases; unmatched junction nucleotides: 6. The CDR3 protein is CASSSPGGGETQYF. For the CDR3, the DNA is TGTGCCAGCAGCTCACCAGGGGGCGGGGAGACCCAGTACTTC.

V gene TRBV19 combines with J gene TRBJ2-1; TRBD2 agrees at 11 bases. This CDR3 is 13 amino acids long. V lost 9 bases, J lost 6 bases, and 4 bases stayed unmatched. Germline V gives CDR1 LNHDA, CDR2 SQIVND (reference sequence). The CDR3 loop is CASRLAGINEQFF. The CDR3, as DNA: TGTGCCAGCCGACTAGCGGGGATCAATGAGCAGTTCTTC.

The rearrangement links TRBV19 to TRBJ1-6; no clear D. The V gene lost 3 bases and the J gene lost 2 bases, with 5 bases spanning the gap. Germline CDR1 reads LNHDA; CDR2 reads SQIVND (reference sequence). CDR3 length equals 14 residues. The CDR3 protein is CASSIEPYNSPLHF. The DNA for the CDR3 is TGTGCCAGTAGTATCGAGCCCTATAATTCACCCCTCCACTTT.